Shown below are 22 T cell receptor beta chains from a single sample sequenced in a study of graft-versus-host responses after intestinal transplantation. Measured with immunoSEQ multiplex PCR; TCRdb has only the in-frame clones, and not every one. The profile shows some 83,000 clones, roughly nine tenths of them singletons. Their antigens are not known. The source was unstimulated CD4+ T cells sorted from spleen or lymph node cells, collected before intestinal transplant. The receptors originated from a human donor who received an intestinal transplant.

The chain carries TRBV14 and TRBJ2-5; a possible D gene is TRBD1 (6 bases). V was pared by 4 bases and J by 7 bases, with 19 bases between. The CDR3 contains 15 residues. The germline V gene encodes CDR1 SGHDN and CDR2 FVKESK. CDR3 region: CASSLGALSVATQYF. In nucleotides, the CDR3 is TGTGCCAGCAGCCTGGGGGCCTTGAGTGTCGCGACCCAGTACTTC. The full variable domain, its missing parts supplied by reference TRBV14 and TRBJ2-5, is EAGVTQFPSHSVIEKGQTVTLRCDPISGHDNLYWYRRVMGKEIKFLLHFVKESKQDESGMPNNRFLAERTGGTYSTLKVQPAELEDSGVYFCASSLGALSVATQYFGPGTRLLVL.

V is TRBV7-2 and J is TRBJ1-5; TRBD1 is a possible D gene (5 bases). The V gene's germline CDR1 is SGHTA and CDR2 FQGNSA. The CDR3 sequence is 13 residues long. The germline V and J ends were trimmed by 2 bases and 7 bases, with 9 bases remaining between them. The CDR3 loop is CASSLSRAQPQHF. Here the CDR3 DNA reads TGTGCCAGCAGCTTAAGCAGGGCCCAGCCCCAGCATTTT.

The V call is TRBV10-3, the J call TRBJ2-3; 15 nucleotides agree with TRBD2. The ends lost 8 bases at V and 3 bases at J; junction bases unmatched: 3. Germline lookup yields CDR1 ENHRY and CDR2 SYGVKD. This CDR3 comprises 15 residues. CDR3 DNA: TGTGCCATCCGGACTAGCGGGGGGGGGACAGATACGCAGTATTTT. It codes for CAIRTSGGGTDTQYF.

In this sample, this clone turned up a few times. The chain employs TRBV12-5 and TRBJ1-1; 7 nucleotides align to TRBD1. This CDR3 is 14 amino acids long. Unmatched junction bases numbered 8, after V lost 7 bases and J lost 3 bases. The germline gives CDR1 LGHNT, CDR2 FRNRAP. CDR3 loop: CASVKGAEDTEAFF. In DNA form, the CDR3 reads TGTGCTAGTGTTAAGGGGGCGGAGGACACTGAAGCTTTCTTT.

This chain joins TRBV4-3 and TRBJ2-1; 7 nucleotides line up with TRBD1. Unmatched junction bases numbered 11, after V lost 0 bases and J lost 6 bases. This CDR3 spans 17 amino acids. Looked up from germline, CDR1 is LGHNA and CDR2 is YSLEER. CDR3 sequence (DNA): TGCGCCAGCAGCCAAGACCTTAACAGGGGTCGGGGCAATGAGCAGTTCTTC. This encodes CASSQDLNRGRGNEQFF.

As DNA, the CDR3 is TGTGCCAGCAGTTTAACCGACAGGATGTCGGCTGAAGCTTTCTTT. Its translation is CASSLTDRMSAEAFF. The chain uses TRBV6-5 and TRBJ1-1; TRBD1 is a possible D gene (6 bases). Per germline, CDR1 MNHEY and CDR2 SVGAGI. V shed 4 bases and J shed 6 bases, with 18 bases lying between them. The CDR3 runs 15 residues.

This clone was detected only a few times. The V and J genes are TRBV6-1 and TRBJ1-4; D is unresolved. Germline values: CDR1 MNHNS, CDR2 SASEGT. Deletions cut 7 bases from V and 8 bases from J, with 20 bases between. This CDR3 is built from 15 residues. The CDR3 coding sequence is TGTGCCAGCACGGCGTCTTCGGTTTTCGGGGAAAAACTGTTTTTT. It yields the protein CASTASSVFGEKLFF.

The J gene is TRBJ2-7, the V gene TRBV9; D is uncertain. Trimming took 4 bases from V and 0 from J, leaving 11 bases between them. Per germline, CDR1 SGDLS and CDR2 YYNGEE. The CDR3 is 14 residues long. The CDR3 reads CASSPHVASYEQYF. The CDR3 DNA reads TGTGCCAGCAGCCCTCACGTGGCCTCCTACGAGCAGTACTTC. Using reference TRBV9 and TRBJ2-7 for the parts outside the CDR3, the full variable domain is DSGVTQTPKHLITATGQRVTLRCSPRSGDLSVYWYQQSLDQGLQFLIQYYNGEERAKGNILERFSAQQFPDLHSELNLSSLELGDSALYFCASSPHVASYEQYFGPGTRLTVT.

The chain employs TRBV7-9 and TRBJ1-2; D possibly corresponds to TRBD1 (6 bases). This CDR3 comprises 15 residues. Germline loops: CDR1 SEHNR, CDR2 FQNEAQ (reference sequence). V lost 1 base, J lost 4 bases, and 13 bases lay in between. The CDR3 coding sequence is TGTGCCAGCAGCTTAGTCGGGGGGGCAGGCTATGGCTACACCTTC. Its translation is CASSLVGGAGYGYTF.

This clone turned up a few times. The chain carries TRBV30 and TRBJ2-7; tentatively, D is TRBD1 (6 bases). From germline, CDR1 is GTSNPN and CDR2 SVGIG (reference sequence). The CDR3 is made up of 13 amino acids. Trimming left V 0 bases short and J 5 bases short, with 11 bases between. The CDR3 protein is CAWSVPGAHEQYF. Written as DNA, the CDR3 is TGTGCCTGGAGTGTACCAGGGGCCCACGAGCAGTACTTC.

This chain joins TRBV18 and TRBJ2-5, with TRBD1 matching 8 bases. The CDR3 extends over 16 amino acids. V lost 5 bases, J lost 2 bases, and 10 bases stayed unmatched. Germline V lookup: CDR1 KGHSH, CDR2 LQKENI. CDR3: CASSDSRTGRQETQYF. The CDR3 DNA reads as TGTGCCAGCTCAGATTCACGGACAGGGCGGCAAGAGACCCAGTACTTC. The whole variable domain, filled in from reference TRBV18 and TRBJ2-5, reads NAGVMQNPRHLVRRRGQEARLRCSPMKGHSHVYWYRQLPEEGLKFMVYLQKENIIDESGMPKERFSAEFPKEGPSILRIQQVVRGDSAAYFCASSDSRTGRQETQYFGPGTRLLVL.

The gene calls are TRBV4-1 and TRBJ1-1, with D possibly matching TRBD1 (6 bases). Germline V gene data show CDR1 as MGHRA and CDR2 as YSYEKL. This CDR3 has 18 amino acids. Trimming cost V 1 base and J 4 bases, with 22 bases left between them. Written as DNA, the CDR3 is TGCGCCAGCAGCCAAGGGAAGGCGGCGGGGGGGCGAGGCACTGAAGCTTTCTTT. This codes for CASSQGKAAGGRGTEAFF.

J is TRBJ1-1 and V is TRBV4-1; D is perhaps TRBD1 (5 bases). The CDR3 spans 17 residues. Trimming left V 3 bases short and J 6 bases short, with 23 bases between. Germline CDR1 MGHRA, CDR2 YSYEKL. Here the CDR3 DNA reads TGCGCCAGCAGCCAGGTAATGGGGGGAAGGGGATTGGCTGAAGCTTTCTTT. Protein sequence: CASSQVMGGRGLAEAFF.

V usage is TRBV30 and J usage is TRBJ2-1, with TRBD2 identical over 13 bases. Germline V gene lookup returns CDR1 GTSNPN and CDR2 SVGIG (reference sequence). The CDR3 runs 14 residues. With V trimmed by 5 bases and J by 6 bases, 4 bases remained unmatched. The CDR3: CAWGGLAGSNEQFF. CDR3 coding DNA: TGTGCCTGGGGGGGACTAGCGGGGTCCAATGAGCAGTTCTTC.

This chain links TRBV9 with TRBJ1-2; TRBD1 aligns across 10 bases. The CDR3 has 12 residues. Looked up from germline, CDR1 is SGDLS and CDR2 is YYNGEE. Losses at the gene ends were 7 bases for V and 8 bases for J; bases not matched to a gene: 5. The CDR3 loop reads CASEGDRGGYTF. The DNA of the CDR3 is TGTGCCAGCGAGGGGGACAGGGGCGGCTACACCTTC.

The rearrangement joins TRBV6-6 to TRBJ1-5; the D gene is possibly TRBD1 (6 bases). This CDR3 is 14 amino acids long. Germline CDR1 is MNHNY and CDR2 is SVGAGI (reference sequence). The V gene lost 5 bases and the J gene lost 6 bases, with 14 bases spanning the gap. The CDR3 spells CASSLTGLAQPQHF. CDR3 DNA sequence: TGTGCCAGCAGTCTGACAGGCTTGGCTCAGCCCCAGCATTTT.

The V gene is TRBV30, the J gene TRBJ2-5; 10 nucleotides line up with TRBD2. The length of the CDR3 is 14 residues. Germline values: CDR1 GTSNPN, CDR2 SVGIG (reference sequence). Trimming cost V 2 bases and J 4 bases; bases outside gene matches: 4. Written as DNA, the CDR3 is TGTGCCTGGAGTCGGTTAGCGGGAGGAGAGACCCAGTACTTC. This codes for CAWSRLAGGETQYF.

V and J are TRBV2 and TRBJ2-2; tentatively, D is TRBD1 (6 bases). Trimming took 0 bases from V and 2 from J, leaving 10 bases between them. Germline V gene sequence: CDR1 SNHLY, CDR2 FYNNEI. The CDR3 covers 16 residues. This CDR3 is CASSEARGTNTGELFF. Written as DNA, the CDR3 is TGTGCCAGCAGTGAAGCAAGGGGGACAAACACCGGGGAGCTGTTTTTT.

This chain links TRBV7-2 with TRBJ1-2; possibly TRBD1 for D (5 bases). The germline V gene has CDR1 SGHTA and CDR2 FQGNSA. V was cut by 4 bases and J by 9 bases, with 18 bases left in between. The CDR3 loop spans 14 amino acids. The CDR3 here is CASSSGGTSRSYTF. CDR3 coding DNA: TGTGCCAGCAGCTCCGGGGGAACCTCCAGGAGCTACACCTTC.

The chain links TRBV4-3 to TRBJ2-3; no clear D gene. The CDR3 is 14 residues long. V was shortened by 1 base and J by 0 bases, with 5 bases between the two germline ends. CDR1 is LGHNA, CDR2 YSLEER, per germline. The CDR3, as DNA: TGCGCCAGCAGCCAAGGACATAGCACAGATACGCAGTATTTT. Translating gives CASSQGHSTDTQYF.

This sequence joins TRBV5-6 and TRBJ1-1, with D tentatively TRBD1 (5 bases). This CDR3 has 16 residues. Looked up from germline, CDR1 is SGHDT and CDR2 is YYEEEE. Trimming stripped 0 bases from V and 0 bases from J, with 12 bases between. The CDR3 DNA follows: TGTGCCAGCAGCTTGGGACAGTTAATCATGAACACTGAAGCTTTCTTT. Translated: CASSLGQLIMNTEAFF.

The genes are TRBV7-9 and TRBJ1-2; D is possibly TRBD1 (5 bases). Trimming stripped 2 bases from V and 4 bases from J, with 11 bases between. Germline-derived CDR1 and CDR2 are SEHNR and FQNEAQ (reference sequence). This CDR3 region has 14 residues. CDR3 bases: TGTGCCAGCAGCTTAAGGGGCGAGGTCTATGGCTACACCTTC. Protein product: CASSLRGEVYGYTF.